This TCR beta chain was sequenced during a study of T cells in Graves' hyperthyroidism and ophthalmopathy. Points from the study as a whole: Separation of ophthalmopathy from stable hyperthyroidism was achieved by a 13 V-J model.

Regarding this clonotype: Its antigen is currently unknown.

V gave up 5 bases and J gave up 7 bases, with 14 bases separating them. This CDR3 is 13 amino acids long. Per germline, CDR1 SEHNR and CDR2 FQNEAQ (reference sequence). Amplified regions were TCR beta CDR3 sequences from RNA transcripts. HTBI primers were employed in a first-round RT-PCR of the TCR CDR3. TCRdb ran MiXCR on the multiplex PCR reads and lists one entry per CDR3 protein. In the table there are 530,000 or so distinct CDR3 sequences, around 46% of which are singletons. Hyperthyroidism had been newly diagnosed in patients aged 18 to 65, and its duration was under 2 months. The sample comprised peripheral blood or thyroid tissue (not recorded which). The chain employs TRBV7-9 and TRBJ1-2; the D gene is possibly TRBD1 (5 bases). The receptor comes from a woman under 30 with Graves' hyperthyroidism. Written as DNA, the CDR3 is TGTGCCAGCAGCCGTCCGATTGGGGGTGGCTACACCTTC. Translation gives CASSRPIGGGYTF.